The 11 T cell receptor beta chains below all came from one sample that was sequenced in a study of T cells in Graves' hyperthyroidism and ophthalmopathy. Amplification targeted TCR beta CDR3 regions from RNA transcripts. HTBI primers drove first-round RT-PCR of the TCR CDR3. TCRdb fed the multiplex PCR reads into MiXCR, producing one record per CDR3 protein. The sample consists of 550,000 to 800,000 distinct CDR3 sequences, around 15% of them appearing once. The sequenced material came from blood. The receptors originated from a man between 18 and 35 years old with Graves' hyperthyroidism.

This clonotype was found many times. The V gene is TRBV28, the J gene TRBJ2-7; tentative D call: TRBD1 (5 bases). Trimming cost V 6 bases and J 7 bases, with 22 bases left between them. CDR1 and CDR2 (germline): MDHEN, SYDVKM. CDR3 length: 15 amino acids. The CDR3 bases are TGTGCCAGCAGCCCCGGACGGGTGGGGCGAGGAGAGCAGTACTTC. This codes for CASSPGRVGRGEQYF.

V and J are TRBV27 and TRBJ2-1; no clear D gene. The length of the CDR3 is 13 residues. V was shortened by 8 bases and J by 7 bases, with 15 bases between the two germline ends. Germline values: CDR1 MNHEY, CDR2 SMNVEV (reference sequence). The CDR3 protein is CASHGGLGNEQFF. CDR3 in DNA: TGTGCCAGCCACGGCGGCCTTGGGAATGAGCAGTTCTTC.

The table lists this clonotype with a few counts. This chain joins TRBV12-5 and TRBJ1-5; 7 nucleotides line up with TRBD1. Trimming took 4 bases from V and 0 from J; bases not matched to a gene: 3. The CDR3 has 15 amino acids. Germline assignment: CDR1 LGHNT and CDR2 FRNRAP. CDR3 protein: CASGWRDSSNQPQHF. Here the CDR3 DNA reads TGTGCTAGTGGTTGGCGGGACAGTAGCAATCAGCCCCAGCATTTT.

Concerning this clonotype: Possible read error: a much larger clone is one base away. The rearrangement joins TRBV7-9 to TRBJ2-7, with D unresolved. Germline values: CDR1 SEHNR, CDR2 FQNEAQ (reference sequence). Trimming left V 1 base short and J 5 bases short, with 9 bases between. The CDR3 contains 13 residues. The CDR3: CASSLGPADEQYF. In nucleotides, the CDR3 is TGTGCCAGCAGCTTAGGCCCGGCGGACGAGCAGTACTTC.

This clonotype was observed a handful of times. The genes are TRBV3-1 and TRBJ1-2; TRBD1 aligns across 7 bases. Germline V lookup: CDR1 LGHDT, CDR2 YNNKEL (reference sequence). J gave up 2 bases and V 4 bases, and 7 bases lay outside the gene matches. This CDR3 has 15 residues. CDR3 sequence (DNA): TGTGCCAGCAGCCGAGGGACAGTTGGGAACTATGGCTACACCTTC. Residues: CASSRGTVGNYGYTF.

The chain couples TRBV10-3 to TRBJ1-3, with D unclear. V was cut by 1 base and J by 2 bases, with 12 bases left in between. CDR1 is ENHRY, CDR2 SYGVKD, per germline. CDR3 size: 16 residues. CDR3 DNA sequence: TGTGCCATCAGTGAGTGGGAAACGGTCCCTGGAAACACCATATATTTT. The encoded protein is CAISEWETVPGNTIYF.

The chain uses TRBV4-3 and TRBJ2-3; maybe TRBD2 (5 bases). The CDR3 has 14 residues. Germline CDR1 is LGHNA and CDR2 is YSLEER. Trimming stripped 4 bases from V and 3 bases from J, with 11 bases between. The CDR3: CASSRTDLTDTQYF. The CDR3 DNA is TGCGCCAGCAGCCGTACGGACTTGACAGATACGCAGTATTTT.

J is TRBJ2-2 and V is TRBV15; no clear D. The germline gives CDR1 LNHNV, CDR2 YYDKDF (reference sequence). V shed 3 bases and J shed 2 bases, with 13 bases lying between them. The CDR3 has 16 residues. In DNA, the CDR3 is TGTGCCACCAGCAGGGTCGGACCTGGAAACACCGGGGAGCTGTTTTTT. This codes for CATSRVGPGNTGELFF.

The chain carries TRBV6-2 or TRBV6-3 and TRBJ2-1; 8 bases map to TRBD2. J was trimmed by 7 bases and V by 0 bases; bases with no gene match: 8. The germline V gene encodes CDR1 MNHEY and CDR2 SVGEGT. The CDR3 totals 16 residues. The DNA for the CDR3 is TGTGCCAGCAGTTACTCGGCCGGGACTAGTGAGAATGAGCAGTTCTTC. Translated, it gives CASSYSAGTSENEQFF.

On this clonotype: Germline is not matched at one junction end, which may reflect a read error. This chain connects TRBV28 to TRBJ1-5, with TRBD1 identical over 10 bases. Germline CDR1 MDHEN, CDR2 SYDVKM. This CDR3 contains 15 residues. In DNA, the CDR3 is TGTGTCAGCAGCCTTTTCGGGACAGGGGATCAGCCCCAGCATTTT. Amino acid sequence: CVSSLFGTGDQPQHF.

In DNA, the CDR3 is TGTGCCAGCAGCCAAGATTTGTGGCAGAACACTGAAGCTTTCTTT. Its protein is CASSQDLWQNTEAFF. The chain is built from TRBV4-2 and TRBJ1-1; D gene ambiguous. The CDR3 extends over 15 amino acids. Trimming took 0 bases from V and 1 from J, leaving 9 bases between them. In germline, CDR1 is LGHNA, CDR2 YNFKEQ.